This entry describes one TCR beta chain. The antigen is not known. The entry originates in a study of OX40 agonist ivuxolimab in advanced cancers. Per germline, CDR1 GTSNPN and CDR2 SVGIG (reference sequence). J was trimmed by 5 bases and V by 3 bases; bases with no gene match: 6. The CDR3 extends over 14 amino acids. TCRdb keeps only in-frame clones here, not all; method: immunoSEQ multiplex PCR. This table has 90,000 or so clones, under 95% appearing once. Blood was sampled at baseline, cycle 4 day 1, and cycle 7 day 1. General study findings and limits: The expanded peripheral T cells' antigen specificity was not determined. Both blood CD4+ and CD8+ T cells showed clonal growth by week 6 at 0.1 to 3.0 mg/kg.

Material: CD4+ or CD8+ T cells sorted from blood, obtained in a trial of the OX40 agonist ivuxolimab. This chain links TRBV30 with TRBJ1-1; 10 bases map to TRBD1. This sequence originates from an adult with an advanced solid tumor such as melanoma, head and neck, liver or kidney cancer. The DNA of the CDR3 is TGTGCCTGGAGGCGGGGGACAGGGGTAACTGAAGCTTTCTTT. Protein sequence: CAWRRGTGVTEAFF.